Listed below are T cell receptor beta chains from one sample, sequenced in a study of beta chain features in type 1 diabetes. Clones were sequenced by immunoSEQ multiplex PCR, and TCRdb holds only the in-frame ones, with some missing. The sample lists 500,000 to 800,000 clones; around 12% were seen once. Source material: naive CD4+ T cells from blood. The receptors here all came from a man under 40 with type 1 diabetes. Both conserved end residues are part of each CDR3. A D gene is named only where the DNA matches it firmly. Size tells how often a clone was seen (once, few, many) or the class of an expanded clone, and some rows leave it out.

clone size	V gene	D gene	J gene	CDR3 protein	CDR3 DNA
-	TRBV29-1	-	TRBJ1-5	CSVVVGGNQPQHF	TGCAGCGTTGTTGTAGGGGGCAATCAGCCCCAGCATTTT
-	TRBV12-5	-	TRBJ1-2	CASGLISGYTF	TGTGCTAGTGGTTTAATCAGTGGCTACACCTTC
-	TRBV6-4	TRBD1	TRBJ2-3	CASSEGTARTDTQYF	TGTGCCAGCAGCGAAGGGACAGCTAGAACAGATACGCAGTATTTT
few	TRBV7-3	TRBD1	TRBJ1-1	CASSPGQANTEAFF	TGTGCCAGCAGCCCCGGACAGGCCAACACTGAAGCTTTCTTT
few	TRBV4-1	-	TRBJ1-4	CASSHYGQKEKLFF	TGCGCCAGCAGCCATTACGGACAGAAGGAAAAACTGTTTTTT
few	TRBV9	-	TRBJ2-2	CASSVAGTLTGELFF	TGTGCCAGCAGCGTAGCCGGGACACTCACCGGGGAGCTGTTTTTT
many	TRBV7-2	-	TRBJ2-4	CASTGTAGNIQYF	TGTGCCAGCACCGGGACAGCGGGAAACATTCAGTACTTC
-	TRBV5-1	-	TRBJ1-6	CASSSLPLHF	TGCGCCAGCAGCTCCTTGCCCCTCCACTTT
few	TRBV6-5	TRBD2	TRBJ2-3	CASSRGGGADTQYF	TGTGCCAGCAGTCGCGGCGGGGGGGCAGATACGCAGTATTTT
-	TRBV14	-	TRBJ2-7	CASSQQSRIPSYEQYF	TGTGCCAGCAGCCAACAGTCTAGAATTCCCTCCTACGAGCAGTACTTC
few	TRBV9	-	TRBJ2-3	CASSQSVADTQYF	TGTGCCAGCAGCCAATCGGTGGCAGATACGCAGTATTTT
-	TRBV7-2	-	TRBJ1-2	CASSFRPDTLGYTF	TGTGCCAGCAGCTTCCGCCCGGACACTCTTGGCTACACCTTC
-	TRBV7-2	-	TRBJ1-3	CASSSGFTKSGNTIYF	TGTGCCAGCAGCTCAGGCTTCACCAAGTCTGGAAACACCATATATTTT
few	TRBV5-6	-	TRBJ2-2	CASSLAIRVGQNTGELFF	TGTGCCAGCAGCTTGGCGATCAGGGTGGGCCAGAACACCGGGGAGCTGTTTTTT
-	TRBV28	TRBD2	TRBJ2-1	CASSPGLAGGNEQFF	TGTGCCAGCAGTCCGGGACTAGCGGGGGGGAATGAGCAGTTCTTC
-	TRBV5-1	-	TRBJ2-2	CASFGTVNTGELFF	TGCGCCAGCTTCGGGACGGTTAACACCGGGGAGCTGTTTTTT
-	TRBV7-9	-	TRBJ2-7	CASSSYGGPPGEQYF	TGTGCCAGCAGCTCCTACGGGGGCCCCCCGGGGGAGCAGTACTTC
few	TRBV6-1	-	TRBJ2-7	CASSLTDYEQYF	TGTGCCAGCAGCCTGACAGACTACGAGCAGTACTTC
-	TRBV9	TRBD2	TRBJ2-3	CASSVGLAAGDTQYF	TGTGCCAGCAGCGTAGGGCTAGCGGCCGGGGATACGCAGTATTTT
few	TRBV6-5	TRBD2	TRBJ2-1	CASSVTSGAINEQFF	TGTGCCAGCAGTGTGACTAGCGGGGCCATCAATGAGCAGTTCTTC
-	TRBV5-8	TRBD1	TRBJ2-1	CASSLPGTADNEQFF	TGTGCCAGCAGCTTGCCTGGGACAGCAGACAATGAGCAGTTCTTC
-	TRBV18	-	TRBJ2-7	CASSPRDGGQYF	TGTGCCAGCTCACCACGGGACGGAGGGCAGTACTTC
few	TRBV5-1	-	TRBJ2-1	CASSLASSSQYNEQFF	TGCGCCAGCAGCTTGGCCTCTAGCTCTCAGTACAATGAGCAGTTCTTC
few	TRBV9	-	TRBJ1-3	CASRGGGSGNTIYF	TGTGCCAGCAGAGGAGGGGGCTCTGGAAACACCATATATTTT
-	TRBV11-2	-	TRBJ2-5	CASSLEGAVETQYF	TGTGCCAGCAGCTTAGAGGGGGCAGTAGAGACCCAGTACTTC
few	TRBV18	-	TRBJ2-1	CASSPNVEGAGNEQFF	TGTGCCAGCTCACCGAATGTGGAGGGGGCGGGCAATGAGCAGTTCTTC
-	TRBV6-6	-	TRBJ1-5	CATYISVDQPQHF	TGTGCCACTTATATTAGTGTGGATCAGCCCCAGCATTTT
-	TRBV11-3	-	TRBJ1-6	CASSQTRSPLHF	TGTGCCAGCAGCCAGACTCGTTCACCCCTCCACTTT
-	TRBV10-3	-	TRBJ1-5	CAISEGHSNQPQHF	TGTGCCATCAGTGAGGGACATAGCAATCAGCCCCAGCATTTT
few	TRBV9	-	TRBJ1-1	CASSADYYGPEAFF	TGTGCCAGCAGCGCAGATTACTACGGGCCTGAAGCTTTCTTT
-	TRBV19	-	TRBJ2-7	CASSASSVRAYEQYF	TGTGCCAGTAGTGCCTCGTCTGTTCGGGCCTACGAGCAGTACTTC
-	TRBV11-1	-	TRBJ2-3	CASSLPEMGTQYF	TGTGCCAGCAGCCTACCAGAGATGGGTACGCAGTATTTT
few	TRBV9	TRBD1	TRBJ2-2	CASSVGTGGAGELFF	TGTGCCAGCAGCGTAGGGACAGGTGGGGCCGGGGAGCTGTTTTTT
few	TRBV10-3	TRBD1	TRBJ1-1	CATGDRGRNTEAFF	TGTGCCACCGGAGACAGGGGGCGGAACACTGAAGCTTTCTTT
-	TRBV4-3	-	TRBJ1-2	CASSQRTLLDSSYGYTF	TGCGCCAGCAGCCAACGAACTCTTCTGGACAGTTCCTATGGCTACACCTTC
few	TRBV30	-	TRBJ2-1	CAWSVFDNEQFF	TGTGCCTGGAGTGTATTCGACAATGAGCAGTTCTTC